Below are 8 T cell receptor beta chains sequenced from a single sample in a study of early T cells in non-severe SARS-CoV-2 infection. One entry per CDR3 protein, called by TCRdb with MiXCR from the 5' RACE reads. Of 25,000 to 35,000 distinct CDR3 sequences listed, approximately 5% are singletons. Sequencing used whole blood. Source of these receptors: an adult who was a healthcare worker with PCR-confirmed SARS-CoV-2 infection or an uninfected control (not recorded which).

This clonotype was seen repeatedly, ten times or more. The CDR3 DNA follows: TGTGCCACCAGCAGAGTTACGACAGGGGTTACCTACGAGCAGTACTTC. It specifies CATSRVTTGVTYEQYF. The chain employs TRBV15 and TRBJ2-7; 8 nucleotides match TRBD1. The V and J ends lost 1 base and 2 bases, in that order; junction bases with no gene match: 7. CDR1 LNHNV and CDR2 YYDKDF come from the germline V gene (reference sequence). This CDR3 has 16 amino acids.

In its sample, this clonotype was seen many times. The genes are TRBV5-5 and TRBJ1-1; TRBD1 matches at 8 bases. With 2 bases clipped from V and 4 bases from J, the junction kept 4 bases outside the gene matches. The CDR3 has 14 amino acids. CDR1 and CDR2 (germline): SGHKS, YYEKEE (reference sequence). The CDR3 DNA reads TGTGCCAGCAGCTTTGGACAGGGCCCCACTGAAGCTTTCTTT. Translated: CASSFGQGPTEAFF. The full variable domain, completed using reference TRBV5-5 and TRBJ1-1, is DAGVTQSPTHLIKTRGQQVTLRCSPISGHKSVSWYQQVLGQGPQFIFQYYEKEERGRGNFPDRFSARQFPNYSSELNVNALLLGDSALYLCASSFGQGPTEAFFGQGTRLTVV.

This clonotype was counted at least ten times. The chain is built from TRBV10-2 and TRBJ2-7, with 8 positions matching TRBD1. Germline values: CDR1 WSHSY, CDR2 SAAADI. The CDR3 length is 15 residues. The J segment lost 0 bases and the V segment lost 6 bases, leaving 7 bases of the junction unmatched. Written as DNA, the CDR3 is TGCGCCAGCAGGATGACAGGGGACAACTCCTACGAGCAGTACTTC. Encoded protein: CASRMTGDNSYEQYF.

This clonotype was picked up many times. The rearrangement links TRBV19 to TRBJ2-5; 10 nucleotides match TRBD2. The V gene's germline CDR1 is LNHDA and CDR2 SQIVND (reference sequence). V was pared by 9 bases and J by 1 base, with 11 bases of the junction left unmatched. This CDR3 has 16 residues. The CDR3 region is CASGTVAGGVQETQYF. The CDR3 bases are TGTGCCAGCGGAACCGTAGCGGGGGGTGTCCAAGAGACCCAGTACTTC.

The table lists this clonotype with many counts. The rearrangement joins TRBV19 to TRBJ2-1; no clear D gene. CDR3 length: 11 amino acids. Germline assignment: CDR1 LNHDA and CDR2 SQIVND (reference sequence). The V end was cut by 6 bases, the J end by 12 bases, with 12 bases between. The CDR3 loop is CASSHGIWQFF. The CDR3 bases are TGTGCCAGTAGCCATGGGATATGGCAGTTCTTC.

This clonotype has at least ten counts. The genes are TRBV12-3 or TRBV12-4 and TRBJ1-4; 7 bases line up with TRBD1. This CDR3 has 13 residues. Germline trimming cut 6 bases from V and 8 bases from J; bases unmatched to any gene: 6. CDR3 in DNA: TGTGCCAGCAGAGAGGGACAGACGGAAAAACTGTTTTTT. Encoded protein: CASREGQTEKLFF.

The gene calls are TRBV11-2 and TRBJ2-3; D might be TRBD1 or TRBD2, each matching 5 bases. The V gene lost 0 bases and the J gene lost 0 bases, with 7 bases spanning the gap. This CDR3 region has 15 residues. The germline V gene has CDR1 SGHAT and CDR2 FQNNGV. DNA for the CDR3: TGTGCCAGCAGCTTAGAAGGGGAGAGCACAGATACGCAGTATTTT. It encodes CASSLEGESTDTQYF.

This clonotype has ten or more counts. CDR3 loop: CSVDPGTEAFF. DNA of the CDR3: TGCAGCGTTGATCCAGGCACTGAAGCTTTCTTT. The chain joins TRBV29-1 to TRBJ1-1; D uncertain. V was cut by 3 bases and J by 4 bases, with 6 bases left in between. Germline V gene sequence: CDR1 SQVTM, CDR2 ANQGSEA. This CDR3 has 11 amino acids.